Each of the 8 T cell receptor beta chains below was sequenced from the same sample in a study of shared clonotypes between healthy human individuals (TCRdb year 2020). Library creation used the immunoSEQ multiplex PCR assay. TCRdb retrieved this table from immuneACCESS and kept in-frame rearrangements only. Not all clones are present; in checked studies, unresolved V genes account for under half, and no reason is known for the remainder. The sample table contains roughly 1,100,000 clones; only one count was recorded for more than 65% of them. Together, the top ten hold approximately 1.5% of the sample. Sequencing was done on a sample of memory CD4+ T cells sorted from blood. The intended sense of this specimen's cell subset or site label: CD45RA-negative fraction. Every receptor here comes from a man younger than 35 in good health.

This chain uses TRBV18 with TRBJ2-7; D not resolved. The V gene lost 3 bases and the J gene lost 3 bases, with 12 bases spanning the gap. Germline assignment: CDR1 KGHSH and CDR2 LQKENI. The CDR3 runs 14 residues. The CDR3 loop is CASSPDARSYEQYF. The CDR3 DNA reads TGTGCCAGCTCACCGGACGCGAGGAGCTACGAGCAGTACTTC. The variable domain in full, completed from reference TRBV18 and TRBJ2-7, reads NAGVMQNPRHLVRRRGQEARLRCSPMKGHSHVYWYRQLPEEGLKFMVYLQKENIIDESGMPKERFSAEFPKEGPSILRIQQVVRGDSAAYFCASSPDARSYEQYFGPGTRLTVT.

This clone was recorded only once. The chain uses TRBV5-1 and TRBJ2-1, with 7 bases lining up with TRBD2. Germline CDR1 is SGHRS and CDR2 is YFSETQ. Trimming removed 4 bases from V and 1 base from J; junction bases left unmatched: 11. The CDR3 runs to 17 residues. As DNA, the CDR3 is TGCGCCAGCAGCCCCACCGGGCTCGGGGGGTCCTACAATGAGCAGTTCTTC. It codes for CASSPTGLGGSYNEQFF.

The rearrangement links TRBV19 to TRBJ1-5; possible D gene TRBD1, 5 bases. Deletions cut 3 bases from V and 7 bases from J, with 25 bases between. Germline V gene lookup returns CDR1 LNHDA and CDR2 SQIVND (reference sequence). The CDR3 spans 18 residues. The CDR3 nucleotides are TGTGCCAGTAGTATTCCCCCCCTGGGAGGGGCGAACTGGCAGCCCCAGCATTTT. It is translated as CASSIPPLGGANWQPQHF.

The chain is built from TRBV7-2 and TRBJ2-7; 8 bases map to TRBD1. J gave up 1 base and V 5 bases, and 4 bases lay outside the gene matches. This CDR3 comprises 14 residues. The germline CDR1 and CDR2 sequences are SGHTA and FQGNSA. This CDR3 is CASSPGQVSYEQYF. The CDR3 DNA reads TGTGCCAGCAGCCCGGGACAGGTTTCCTACGAGCAGTACTTC.

Written as DNA, the CDR3 is TGTGCCAGCAATCTCCGGGACAAATGGGAGCAGTACTTC. This sequence encodes CASNLRDKWEQYF. V and J are TRBV28 and TRBJ2-7, with a possible D match to TRBD1 (6 bases). V was pared by 7 bases and J by 7 bases, with 17 bases between. The CDR3 sequence is 13 residues long. Germline V gene sequence: CDR1 MDHEN, CDR2 SYDVKM.

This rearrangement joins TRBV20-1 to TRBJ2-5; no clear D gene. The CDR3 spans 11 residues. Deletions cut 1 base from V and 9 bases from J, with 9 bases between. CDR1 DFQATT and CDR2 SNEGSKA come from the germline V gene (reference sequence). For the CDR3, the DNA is TGCAGTGCTAGAGTGGGCCAGGCCCAGTACTTC. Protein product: CSARVGQAQYF.

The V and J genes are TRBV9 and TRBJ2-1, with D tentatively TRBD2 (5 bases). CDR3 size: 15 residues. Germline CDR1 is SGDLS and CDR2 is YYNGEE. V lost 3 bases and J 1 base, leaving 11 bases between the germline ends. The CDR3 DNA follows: TGTGCCAGCAGCGGAGGGTGGACTTCCTACAATGAGCAGTTCTTC. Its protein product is CASSGGWTSYNEQFF. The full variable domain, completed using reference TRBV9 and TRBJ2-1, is DSGVTQTPKHLITATGQRVTLRCSPRSGDLSVYWYQQSLDQGLQFLIQYYNGEERAKGNILERFSAQQFPDLHSELNLSSLELGDSALYFCASSGGWTSYNEQFFGPGTRLTVL.

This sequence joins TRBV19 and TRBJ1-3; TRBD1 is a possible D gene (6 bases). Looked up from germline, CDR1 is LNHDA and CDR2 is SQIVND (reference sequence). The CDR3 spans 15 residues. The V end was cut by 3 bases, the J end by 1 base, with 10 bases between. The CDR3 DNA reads TGTGCCAGTAGTATTTGGCAGGGGTCTGGAAACACCATATATTTT. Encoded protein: CASSIWQGSGNTIYF. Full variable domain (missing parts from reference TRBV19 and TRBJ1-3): DGGITQSPKYLFRKEGQNVTLSCEQNLNHDAMYWYRQDPGQGLRLIYYSQIVNDFQKGDIAEGYSVSREKKESFPLTVTSAQKNPTAFYLCASSIWQGSGNTIYFGEGSWLTVV.